This T cell receptor (beta chain) was documented in a study of T cells after yellow fever vaccination. For the study at large: SMART-Seq v4 Ultra Low Input prepared libraries from low-cell fractions. Broader study findings: Clones from primary vaccination mostly reappeared after the booster (around 96% CD4, just over 85% CD8).

Germline V gene sequence: CDR1 MNHEY, CDR2 SMNVEV (reference sequence). The CDR3 sequence is 17 residues long. Losses at the gene ends were 1 base for V and 6 bases for J; bases not matched to a gene: 10. A universal primer site and UMIs were added as TCR cDNA was made by 5'RACE template switching. TCRdb processed the 5' RACE reads anew with MiXCR; each CDR3 protein has one entry. The table has roughly 520,000 distinct CDR3 sequences, just over 20% seen once; the top ten hold approximately 16%. In regard to this clonotype: Its antigen is unidentified.

This TCR was sampled from a man between 18 and 35 years old who received the YFV17D yellow fever vaccine. The material was PBMCs, obtained approximately 20 days after the first yellow fever vaccination. The chain joins TRBV27 to TRBJ2-1; 9 bases match TRBD2. As DNA, the CDR3 is TGTGCCAGCAGTTTATGGGCGGGGGGGCCAATTTCCAATGAGCAGTTCTTC. Encoded protein: CASSLWAGGPISNEQFF.